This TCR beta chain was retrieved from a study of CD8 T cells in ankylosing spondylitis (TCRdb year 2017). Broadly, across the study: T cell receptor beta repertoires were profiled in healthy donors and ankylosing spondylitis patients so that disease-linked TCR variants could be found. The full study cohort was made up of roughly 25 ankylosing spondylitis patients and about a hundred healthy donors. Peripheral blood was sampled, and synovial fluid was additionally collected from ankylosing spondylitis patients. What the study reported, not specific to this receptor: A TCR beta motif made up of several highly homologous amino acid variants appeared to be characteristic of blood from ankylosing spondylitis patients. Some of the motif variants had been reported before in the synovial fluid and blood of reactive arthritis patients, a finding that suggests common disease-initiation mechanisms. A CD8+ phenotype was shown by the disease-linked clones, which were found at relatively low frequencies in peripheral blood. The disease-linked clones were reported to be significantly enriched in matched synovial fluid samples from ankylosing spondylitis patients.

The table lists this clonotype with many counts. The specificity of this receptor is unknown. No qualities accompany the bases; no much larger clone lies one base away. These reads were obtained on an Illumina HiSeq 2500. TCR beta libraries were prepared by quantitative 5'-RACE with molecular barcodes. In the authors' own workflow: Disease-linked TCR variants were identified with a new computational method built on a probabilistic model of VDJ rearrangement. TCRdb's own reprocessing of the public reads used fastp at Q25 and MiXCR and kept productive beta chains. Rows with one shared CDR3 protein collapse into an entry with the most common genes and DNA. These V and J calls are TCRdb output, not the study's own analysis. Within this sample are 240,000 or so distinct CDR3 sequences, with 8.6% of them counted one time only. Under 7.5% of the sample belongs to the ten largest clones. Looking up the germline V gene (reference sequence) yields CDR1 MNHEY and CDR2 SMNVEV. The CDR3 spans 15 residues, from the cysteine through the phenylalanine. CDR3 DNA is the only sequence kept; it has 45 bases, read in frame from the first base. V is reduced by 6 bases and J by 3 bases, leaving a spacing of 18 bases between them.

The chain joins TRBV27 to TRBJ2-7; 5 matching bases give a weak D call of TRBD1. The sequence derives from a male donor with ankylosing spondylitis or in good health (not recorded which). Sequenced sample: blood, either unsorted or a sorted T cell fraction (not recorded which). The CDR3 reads CASRNPKKDSYEQYF. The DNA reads TGTGCCAGCAGAAACCCAAAAAAAGACAGCTACGAGCAGTACTTC.